This T cell receptor beta chain is from a study of identical twins. For this clonotype: Its matching antigen is unknown.

TCRdb ran MiXCR on the 5' RACE reads and lists one entry per CDR3 protein. The sample includes 450,000 or so distinct CDR3 sequences, over 12% of them seen just once. Findings and caveats of the study: Cord blood beta clonotypes present at high abundance carried fewer insertions; no such pattern appeared in memory repertoires.

Trimming cost V 0 bases and J 4 bases, with 9 bases left between them. This CDR3 comprises 14 residues. CDR1 is LGHNA and CDR2 is YSLEER in the germline V gene. Another study also made use of these data, one on yellow fever vaccine responses in identical twins.

The rearrangement joins TRBV4-3 to TRBJ1-2; tentative D call: TRBD1 (6 bases). The receptor was derived from a woman aged 18 to 35 in good health. Sequenced input: CD4+ T cells sorted from blood. The CDR3 DNA sequence: TGCGCCAGCAGCCAAGAGACAGGACTCTATGGCTACACCTTC. It yields the protein CASSQETGLYGYTF.